The rows below give T cell receptor beta chains drawn from one sample of a study of tumor-infiltrating lymphocytes in primary liver carcinoma. TCRdb itself ran the multiplex PCR reads through MiXCR, one entry per CDR3 protein. The data hold 150,000 to 200,000 distinct CDR3 sequences, with about 55% observed a single time. Material: peripheral blood. These receptors originate from a man aged 40-49 years with primary liver carcinoma and hepatitis B virus infection. Both conserved end residues are part of each CDR3. D genes are given only for firm matches. Some rows mark clone size as missing; the rest say once, few, many or name a class of expanded clone.

CDR3aa: CASDQGQLGHFF
CDR3nt: TGTGCTAGCGATCAGGGACAGCTTGGACACTTCTTC
j_gene: TRBJ2-1
abundance: -
d_gene: TRBD1
v_gene: TRBV11-2
len: 12

CDR3aa: CASSFRTDTQYF
CDR3nt: TGTGCCAGCAGCTTCCGCACAGATACTCAGTATTTT
j_gene: TRBJ2-3
abundance: -
d_gene: -
v_gene: TRBV5-4
len: 12

CDR3aa: CANSPRSGVAMTEQFF
CDR3nt: TGTGCCAACTCACCACGGAGTGGGGTAGCAATGACTGAGCAGTTCTTC
j_gene: TRBJ2-1
abundance: -
d_gene: -
v_gene: TRBV18
len: 16

CDR3aa: CASSQDSGTVELFF
CDR3nt: TGTGCCAGCAGCCAAGACTCGGGAACCGTGGAGCTGTTTTTT
j_gene: TRBJ2-2
abundance: -
d_gene: -
v_gene: TRBV14
len: 14

CDR3aa: CAWSVGGQETQYF
CDR3nt: TGTGCCTGGAGTGTAGGGGGGCAAGAGACCCAGTACTTC
j_gene: TRBJ2-5
abundance: once
d_gene: -
v_gene: TRBV30
len: 13

CDR3aa: CASSTTGRTGELFF
CDR3nt: TGTGCCAGCAGCACGACAGGGAGAACCGGGGAGCTGTTTTTT
j_gene: TRBJ2-2
abundance: few
d_gene: TRBD1
v_gene: TRBV13
len: 14

CDR3aa: CSVEVLNLRSSYNEQFF
CDR3nt: TGCAGCGTTGAAGTGCTGAACCTGCGTAGCTCCTACAATGAGCAGTTCTTC
j_gene: TRBJ2-1
abundance: -
d_gene: -
v_gene: TRBV29-1
len: 17

CDR3aa: CDSSLGQAIGELFF
CDR3nt: TGTGACAGCAGCTTAGGGCAGGCGATCGGGGAGCTGTTTTTT
j_gene: TRBJ2-2
abundance: -
d_gene: -
v_gene: TRBV7-9
len: 14

CDR3aa: CASTLLGTPYREQFF
CDR3nt: TGTGCCAGCACCTTACTAGGGACTCCCTATAGGGAGCAGTTCTTC
j_gene: TRBJ2-1
abundance: few
d_gene: -
v_gene: TRBV6-5
len: 15

CDR3aa: CARNRTGPTEAFF
CDR3nt: TGTGCCCGCAACCGGACAGGGCCCACTGAAGCTTTCTTT
j_gene: TRBJ1-1
abundance: -
d_gene: TRBD1
v_gene: TRBV11-2
len: 13